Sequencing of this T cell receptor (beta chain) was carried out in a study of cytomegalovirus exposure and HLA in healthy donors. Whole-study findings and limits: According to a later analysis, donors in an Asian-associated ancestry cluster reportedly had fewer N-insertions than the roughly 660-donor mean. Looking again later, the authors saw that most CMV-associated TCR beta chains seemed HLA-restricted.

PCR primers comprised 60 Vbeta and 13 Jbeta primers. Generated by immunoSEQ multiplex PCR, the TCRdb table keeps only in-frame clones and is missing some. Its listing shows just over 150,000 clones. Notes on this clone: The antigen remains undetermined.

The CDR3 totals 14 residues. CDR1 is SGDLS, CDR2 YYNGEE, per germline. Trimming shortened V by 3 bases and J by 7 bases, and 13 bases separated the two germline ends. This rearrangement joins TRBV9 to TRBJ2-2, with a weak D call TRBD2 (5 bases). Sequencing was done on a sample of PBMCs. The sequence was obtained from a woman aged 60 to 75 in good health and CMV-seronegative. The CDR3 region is CASSGLGSGGELFF. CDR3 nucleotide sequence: TGTGCCAGCAGCGGATTAGGGAGTGGCGGGGAGCTGTTTTTT.